The 27 T cell receptor beta chains presented below share a single source sample, sequenced in a study of OX40 agonist ivuxolimab in advanced cancers. Libraries were prepared by immunoSEQ multiplex PCR; TCRdb keeps only in-frame clonotypes and omits some of them. The sample includes approximately 51,000 clones, approximately 80% of them seen just once. Sequences were derived from CD4+ or CD8+ T cells sorted from blood, sampled in a trial of the OX40 agonist ivuxolimab. The origin of the receptors is an adult with an advanced solid tumor such as melanoma, head and neck, liver or kidney cancer.

This chain links TRBV7-3 with TRBJ1-1; D ambiguous. Germline V lookup: CDR1 SGHTA, CDR2 FQGTGA. The CDR3 length is 13 residues. The ends were cut back, 5 bases at V and 0 bases at J, with 7 bases in the middle. The CDR3 region is CASSAFMNTEAFF. The CDR3 bases are TGTGCCAGCAGCGCGTTTATGAACACTGAAGCTTTCTTT.

This chain joins TRBV7-9 and TRBJ2-1, with 7 bases aligning to TRBD2. Unmatched junction bases numbered 8, after V lost 1 base and J lost 5 bases. Germline V lookup: CDR1 SEHNR, CDR2 FQNEAQ (reference sequence). This CDR3 has 16 amino acids. The CDR3 coding sequence is TGTGCCAGCAGCTTAGAACTAGCGATGCAGGACAATGAGCAGTTCTTC. Translating gives CASSLELAMQDNEQFF.

This chain joins TRBV19 and TRBJ2-1; D is possibly TRBD2 (6 bases). Trimming shortened V by 5 bases and J by 3 bases, and 11 bases separated the two germline ends. The germline V gene has CDR1 LNHDA and CDR2 SQIVND (reference sequence). This CDR3 is built from 14 residues. The CDR3 bases are TGTGCCAGTAGTGAGAATAGCGGCTACAATGAGCAGTTCTTC. Its protein is CASSENSGYNEQFF. Complete variable domain (other parts from reference TRBV19 and TRBJ2-1): DGGITQSPKYLFRKEGQNVTLSCEQNLNHDAMYWYRQDPGQGLRLIYYSQIVNDFQKGDIAEGYSVSREKKESFPLTVTSAQKNPTAFYLCASSENSGYNEQFFGPGTRLTVL.

CDR3 residues: CASSLRSTGEGDTQYF. DNA for the CDR3: TGTGCCAGCAGCCTACGATCGACAGGGGAGGGAGATACGCAGTATTTT. The V and J genes are TRBV6-6 and TRBJ2-3; a possible D gene is TRBD1 (8 bases). The CDR3 sequence is 16 residues long. Between the trimmed V and J ends, which lost 6 bases and 5 bases, there was a span of 21 bases. Germline CDR1 is MNHNY and CDR2 is SVGAGI (reference sequence).

The chain recombines TRBV25-1 with TRBJ2-2, with D tentatively TRBD1 or TRBD2 (5 bases each). This CDR3 is 15 amino acids long. Germline V gene data show CDR1 as MGHDK and CDR2 as SYGVNS. V gave up 0 bases and J gave up 7 bases, with 12 bases separating them. DNA of the CDR3: TGTGCCAGCAGTGAATATCGAGGGGCAAGCGGGGAGCTGTTTTTT. Translation: CASSEYRGASGELFF.

By sample share, this clone is medium-sized. The chain combines TRBV7-9 with TRBJ2-7; TRBD1 might be the D (5 bases). Germline lookup yields CDR1 SEHNR and CDR2 FQNEAQ (reference sequence). Trimming took 8 bases from V and 8 from J, leaving 16 bases between them. The CDR3 sequence is 12 residues long. DNA of the CDR3: TGTGCCAGCTCCCTGACAGATTCTCAGCAGTACTTC. This sequence encodes CASSLTDSQQYF.

By share, this clone ranks as medium-sized. The CDR3 DNA is TGTGCCAGCAGCTCCCAATGGACAGGGGGCAAGGCCGGGGAGCTGTTTTTT. It is translated as CASSSQWTGGKAGELFF. This rearrangement joins TRBV7-2 to TRBJ2-2, with TRBD1 matching 11 bases. CDR3 length equals 17 residues. Germline V gives CDR1 SGHTA, CDR2 FQGNSA. The V and J ends lost 4 bases and 6 bases, in that order; junction bases with no gene match: 10. Drawing the rest from reference TRBV7-2 and TRBJ2-2, the complete variable domain is GAGVSQSPSNKVTEKGKDVELRCDPISGHTALYWYRQSLGQGLEFLIYFQGNSAPDKSGLPSDRFSAERTGGSVSTLTIQRTQQEDSAVYLCASSSQWTGGKAGELFFGEGSRLTVL.

The chain uses TRBV10-2 and TRBJ1-1; D is uncertain. The CDR3 extends over 13 amino acids. Per germline, CDR1 WSHSY and CDR2 SAAADI. V lost 6 bases to trimming and J lost 4 bases, with 12 bases between them. Written as DNA, the CDR3 is TGCGCCAGCAGCTTCGAATTGAGCACTGAAGCTTTCTTT. It is translated as CASSFELSTEAFF.

In nucleotides, the CDR3 is TGCGCCAGCAGCCAACCTCGATTGAACAATGAGCAGTTCTTC. Translation gives CASSQPRLNNEQFF. The chain joins TRBV4-1 to TRBJ2-1; D not certain. V was shortened by 2 bases and J by 5 bases, with 10 bases between the two germline ends. The CDR3 covers 14 residues. The germline CDR1 and CDR2 sequences are MGHRA and YSYEKL.

Of note for this clone: Distinct nucleotide sequences in the sample also encode this CDR3. The rearrangement joins TRBV5-1 to TRBJ1-5; D remains ambiguous. The CDR3 totals 14 residues. With 0 bases removed from V and 1 base from J, the gap between germline ends came to 5 bases. Germline lookup yields CDR1 SGHRS and CDR2 YFSETQ. The DNA for the CDR3 is TGCGCCAGCAGCTTGGACGGGAGCAATCAGCCCCAGCATTTT. This codes for CASSLDGSNQPQHF.

In its sample, this clone was seen once. The genes are TRBV15 and TRBJ2-6; D not certain. Trimming took 5 bases from V and 0 from J, leaving 8 bases between them. From germline, CDR1 is LNHNV and CDR2 YYDKDF (reference sequence). The CDR3 sequence is 15 residues long. The DNA of the CDR3 is TGTGCCACCAGCGGGGTAGGCTCTGGGGCCAACGTCCTGACTTTC. It codes for CATSGVGSGANVLTF.

V is TRBV6-5 and J is TRBJ1-2; perhaps TRBD1 as D (6 bases). In germline, CDR1 is MNHEY, CDR2 SVGAGI. Trimming cost V 0 bases and J 4 bases, with 12 bases left between them. The CDR3 loop spans 15 amino acids. CDR3 protein: CASSYSRLGAYGYTF. The CDR3 DNA reads as TGTGCCAGCAGTTACTCGCGTCTGGGGGCCTATGGCTACACCTTC.

This chain uses TRBV5-4 with TRBJ2-5, with D hard to call. The CDR3 has 13 amino acids. V dropped 2 bases and J dropped 2 bases, with 7 bases sitting between them. Germline V gives CDR1 SGHNT, CDR2 YYREEE (reference sequence). The CDR3 is CASSLPRQETQYF. The DNA of the CDR3 is TGTGCCAGCAGCTTACCTCGTCAAGAGACCCAGTACTTC.

The chain has TRBV7-3 and TRBJ2-3; D remains unclear. Germline loops: CDR1 SGHTA, CDR2 FQGTGA. V was clipped by 6 bases and J by 0 bases, with 13 bases between them. The CDR3 runs 15 residues. The CDR3 DNA sequence: TGTGCCAGCAGATTAGGGTTTTCTAGCACAGATACGCAGTATTTT. Translating it yields CASRLGFSSTDTQYF.

The J gene is TRBJ2-3, the V gene TRBV6-5, with D perhaps TRBD2 (6 bases). The CDR3 totals 15 residues. CDR1 is MNHEY and CDR2 is SVGAGI in the germline V gene. Trimming left V 6 bases short and J 2 bases short, with 15 bases between. In DNA, the CDR3 is TGTGCCAGCAGACATAGCGGTCGGACCACAGATACGCAGTATTTT. This encodes CASRHSGRTTDTQYF.

This clone was counted a single time. The chain has TRBV6-1 and TRBJ2-5, with TRBD1 matching over 7 bases. The CDR3 is 16 amino acids. With V trimmed by 2 bases and J by 4 bases, 10 bases remained unmatched. The germline V gene encodes CDR1 MNHNS and CDR2 SASEGT. CDR3 sequence reads: CASSEQNGQDVETQYF. CDR3 in DNA: TGTGCCAGCAGTGAACAAAACGGACAGGATGTAGAGACCCAGTACTTC.

The V call is TRBV6-6, the J call TRBJ1-2; tentative D call: TRBD1 (6 bases). Trimming shortened V by 2 bases and J by 5 bases, and 12 bases separated the two germline ends. The germline V gene has CDR1 MNHNY and CDR2 SVGAGI (reference sequence). The CDR3 is 14 residues long. Here the CDR3 reads CASSYLDRMYGYTF. The CDR3 bases are TGTGCCAGCAGTTACCTGGACAGAATGTATGGCTACACCTTC.

The chain links TRBV2 to TRBJ1-1; a weak D match, TRBD1 (5 bases). The CDR3 totals 13 residues. The V gene's germline CDR1 is SNHLY and CDR2 FYNNEI. The V end was cut by 1 base, the J end by 4 bases, with 7 bases between. CDR3 protein: CASSEGDFTEAFF. DNA for the CDR3: TGTGCCAGCAGTGAAGGGGACTTCACTGAAGCTTTCTTT.

The chain recombines TRBV6-5 with TRBJ1-6; D is unresolved. V was cut by 7 bases and J by 10 bases, with 14 bases left in between. Germline assignment: CDR1 MNHEY and CDR2 SVGAGI. The CDR3 extends over 13 amino acids. The CDR3: CASKPARRSPLHF. In DNA form, the CDR3 reads TGTGCCAGCAAACCGGCACGCAGGTCACCCCTCCACTTT.

The chain couples TRBV5-4 to TRBJ2-7, with D maybe TRBD2 (6 bases). V was shortened by 0 bases and J by 4 bases, with 11 bases between the two germline ends. The CDR3 has 14 amino acids. From germline, CDR1 is SGHNT and CDR2 YYREEE (reference sequence). The CDR3 loop reads CASSLGGVQYEQYF. CDR3 DNA sequence: TGTGCCAGCAGCTTGGGGGGGGTACAGTACGAGCAGTACTTC.

This sequence joins TRBV28 and TRBJ1-6; D gene uncertain. There are 15 residues in the CDR3. Germline-derived CDR1 and CDR2 are MDHEN and SYDVKM. Between the trimmed V and J ends, which lost 7 bases and 6 bases, there was a span of 16 bases. The CDR3 region is CASTIPGLVNSPLHF. The CDR3 coding sequence is TGTGCCAGCACCATCCCGGGTTTGGTTAATTCACCCCTCCACTTT.

The chain carries TRBV7-6 and TRBJ1-1; no clear D. The CDR3 covers 13 residues. Germline V gene lookup returns CDR1 SGHVS and CDR2 FNYEAQ. Trimming left V 3 bases short and J 0 bases short, with 5 bases between. For the CDR3, the DNA is TGTGCCAGCAGCTTGCAGGTGAACACTGAAGCTTTCTTT. It yields the protein CASSLQVNTEAFF.

In DNA, the CDR3 is TGTGCCACCAGCAGAGAACGGACTAGCGGGAACACCGGGGAGCTGTTTTTT. This translates into CATSRERTSGNTGELFF. The rearrangement links TRBV15 to TRBJ2-2; TRBD2 agrees at 10 bases. In germline, CDR1 is LNHNV, CDR2 YYDKDF (reference sequence). The CDR3 consists of 17 residues. V lost 0 bases to trimming and J lost 1 base; unmatched junction nucleotides: 2.

The CDR3 spells CASRTSGRAGREQYF. CDR3 sequence (DNA): TGTGCCAGCCGGACTAGCGGGAGGGCCGGGAGGGAGCAGTACTTC. The genes are TRBV2 and TRBJ2-7; 15 bases are a match to TRBD2. Per germline, CDR1 SNHLY and CDR2 FYNNEI. V shed 8 bases, J shed 7 bases, and the junction held 9 bases outside the gene matches. The CDR3 contains 15 residues. The full variable domain, with the rest looked up from reference TRBV2 and TRBJ2-7, is EPEVTQTPSHQVTQMGQEVILRCVPISNHLYFYWYRQILGQKVEFLVSFYNNEISEKSEIFDDQFSVERPDGSNFTLKIRSTKLEDSAMYFCASRTSGRAGREQYFGPGTRLTVT.

CDR3 residues: CASSPPQTSGTDTQYF. The CDR3 coding sequence is TGTGCCAGCTCACCACCACAGACTAGCGGCACAGATACGCAGTATTTT. This chain uses TRBV18 with TRBJ2-3, with 8 bases fitting TRBD2. J gave up 1 base and V 0 bases, and 3 bases lay outside the gene matches. Germline CDR1 is KGHSH and CDR2 is LQKENI. This CDR3 has 16 residues.

This clone was recorded only once. J is TRBJ2-7 and V is TRBV9; D gene ambiguous. Germline CDR1 is SGDLS and CDR2 is YYNGEE. Deletions cut 0 bases from V and 2 bases from J, with 6 bases between. The CDR3 is 13 amino acids. The CDR3 DNA follows: TGTGCCAGCAGCGTAGATGGCACCTACGAGCAGTACTTC. It is translated as CASSVDGTYEQYF. Complete variable domain (other parts from reference TRBV9 and TRBJ2-7): DSGVTQTPKHLITATGQRVTLRCSPRSGDLSVYWYQQSLDQGLQFLIQYYNGEERAKGNILERFSAQQFPDLHSELNLSSLELGDSALYFCASSVDGTYEQYFGPGTRLTVT.

The chain carries TRBV2 and TRBJ2-1; possibly TRBD1 or TRBD2 for D (5 bases each). V lost 6 bases, J lost 8 bases, and 29 bases lay in between. CDR1 is SNHLY and CDR2 is FYNNEI in the germline V gene. The CDR3 is 18 amino acids. CDR3 amino acids: CASRPQVYRDPEMDEQFF. The DNA for the CDR3 is TGTGCCAGCAGGCCTCAGGTATACCGGGACCCGGAGATGGATGAGCAGTTCTTC.